A single sample gave rise to the 16 T cell receptor beta chains below, sequenced in a study of shared T cell receptors in the human thymus (dated by TCRdb to the early 2020s). Library preparation used the immunoSEQ multiplex PCR assay. TCRdb mirrors the immuneACCESS table, restricted to in-frame sequences. Some clones are absent from its copies; in checked studies, under half trace to an unresolved V gene, and the reason for the others is unknown. The sample yields about 380,000 clones; over 90% were counted once. The ten largest clones represent about 0.02% of the sample. Sequenced input: thymocytes. These receptors were taken from a human donor.

This sequence joins TRBV28 and TRBJ1-2; D uncertain. This CDR3 has 15 residues. Germline CDR1 reads MDHEN; CDR2 reads SYDVKM. Trimming stripped 5 bases from V and 1 base from J, with 14 bases between. CDR3 DNA sequence: TGTGCCAGCAGTGCCCTCCCTTTGGATAACTATGGCTACACCTTC. Translated, it gives CASSALPLDNYGYTF.

The rearrangement links TRBV28 to TRBJ2-2, with no clear D. The germline CDR1 and CDR2 sequences are MDHEN and SYDVKM. This CDR3 is 12 amino acids long. The germline V and J ends were trimmed by 7 bases and 2 bases, with 5 bases remaining between them. The CDR3 coding sequence is TGTGCCAGCAACACCAACACCGGGGAGCTGTTTTTT. Residues: CASNTNTGELFF.

J is TRBJ1-5 and V is TRBV5-8; no reliable D call. CDR3 size: 13 residues. Trimming cost V 0 bases and J 7 bases, with 8 bases left between them. From germline, CDR1 is SGHTS and CDR2 YDEGEE. CDR3 nucleotide sequence: TGTGCCAGCAGCTTGGGGGGTCCGCAGCCCCAGCATTTT. As protein: CASSLGGPQPQHF.

The chain is built from TRBV29-1 and TRBJ2-3; D possibly uses TRBD1 or TRBD2 (7 bases each). The CDR3 runs to 15 residues. V was clipped by 0 bases and J by 5 bases, with 15 bases between them. Looked up from germline, CDR1 is SQVTM and CDR2 is ANQGSEA. The CDR3 sequence is CSVEDQGQRGDTQYF. CDR3 in DNA: TGCAGCGTTGAAGATCAGGGACAGCGGGGAGATACGCAGTATTTT.

This clone was found once. V usage is TRBV10-3 and J usage is TRBJ2-1, with a weak D call TRBD2 (6 bases). The CDR3 spans 12 residues. The V and J ends lost 0 bases and 12 bases respectively, with 9 bases between them. The germline V gene encodes CDR1 ENHRY and CDR2 SYGVKD. This CDR3 reads CAISESAGGQFF. CDR3 coding DNA: TGTGCCATCAGTGAGTCAGCCGGGGGGCAGTTCTTC.

The V and J genes are TRBV7-2 and TRBJ2-7; D possibly corresponds to TRBD2 (6 bases). Germline assignment: CDR1 SGHTA and CDR2 FQGNSA. The germline V and J ends were trimmed by 2 bases and 3 bases, with 11 bases remaining between them. CDR3 length equals 14 residues. In DNA, the CDR3 is TGTGCCAGCAGCTTATTGGAGGGGAGCTACGAGCAGTACTTC. This codes for CASSLLEGSYEQYF.

The chain recombines TRBV27 with TRBJ1-1, with 9 bases that match TRBD1. The CDR3 has 15 amino acids. CDR1 MNHEY and CDR2 SMNVEV come from the germline V gene (reference sequence). J gave up 0 bases and V 8 bases, and 7 bases lay outside the gene matches. For the CDR3, the DNA is TGTGCCAGCGGATGGACAGGGGTCCTGAACACTGAAGCTTTCTTT. Encoded protein: CASGWTGVLNTEAFF.

The chain joins TRBV5-6 to TRBJ2-1, with 10 bases fitting TRBD2. The germline V gene has CDR1 SGHDT and CDR2 YYEEEE. The CDR3 totals 18 residues. Unmatched junction bases numbered 17, after V lost 4 bases and J lost 7 bases. CDR3 protein: CASSPGGLAGVRGNEQFF. The CDR3 coding sequence is TGTGCCAGCAGCCCCGGTGGGCTAGCGGGAGTGCGGGGGAATGAGCAGTTCTTC.

This chain joins TRBV28 and TRBJ2-7, with TRBD2 matching 14 bases. The junction had 17 bases not matched to a gene; V was cut back by 5 bases and J by 5 bases. The CDR3 totals 19 residues. Germline V gives CDR1 MDHEN, CDR2 SYDVKM. This chain's CDR3 is CASSPKSLLGLAGAHEQYF. The CDR3 DNA reads as TGTGCCAGCAGTCCTAAATCGCTCCTGGGACTAGCGGGAGCACACGAGCAGTACTTC.

The V and J genes are TRBV30 and TRBJ2-7; 7 bases map to TRBD1. With 1 base clipped from V and 4 bases from J, the junction kept 16 bases outside the gene matches. In germline, CDR1 is GTSNPN, CDR2 SVGIG (reference sequence). The CDR3 is 17 amino acids. This chain's CDR3 is CAWSATTVPTGFYEQYF. The DNA of the CDR3 is TGTGCCTGGAGTGCTACGACAGTCCCGACAGGGTTTTACGAGCAGTACTTC.

This clone was seen a single time. Other DNA sequences in the sample encode the same CDR3. CDR3 sequence reads: CASSPGLAYYNEQFF. The CDR3 coding sequence is TGTGCCAGCAGTCCAGGACTAGCGTATTACAATGAGCAGTTCTTC. J is TRBJ2-1 and V is TRBV27; 9 positions match TRBD2. The CDR3 length is 15 residues. Trimming at V came to 5 bases and at J to 4 bases, leaving 6 bases not matched to a gene. CDR1 is MNHEY, CDR2 SMNVEV, per germline (reference sequence).

This chain connects TRBV6-5 to TRBJ1-1; TRBD1 might be the D (5 bases). V lost 7 bases, J lost 6 bases, and 12 bases lay in between. Germline V gene lookup returns CDR1 MNHEY and CDR2 SVGAGI. This CDR3 has 12 amino acids. Here the CDR3 reads CASTGRGAEAFF. Written as DNA, the CDR3 is TGTGCCAGCACCGGGAGAGGGGCTGAAGCTTTCTTT.

The CDR3 is CASERVRGDTQYF. The CDR3 DNA sequence: TGTGCCAGCGAGCGGGTCCGGGGGGATACGCAGTATTTT. The J gene is TRBJ2-3, the V gene TRBV7-9; tentatively, D is TRBD2 (6 bases). V was trimmed by 8 bases and J by 6 bases, leaving 15 bases between them. The CDR3 length is 13 residues. Looked up from germline, CDR1 is SEHNR and CDR2 is FQNEAQ (reference sequence).

The rearrangement links TRBV5-1 to TRBJ2-5; D might be TRBD1 (6 bases). The germline gives CDR1 SGHRS, CDR2 YFSETQ. Deletions cut 4 bases from V and 2 bases from J, with 15 bases between. The CDR3 sequence is 15 residues long. CDR3 loop: CASSLPPDRQETQYF. The CDR3 DNA follows: TGCGCCAGCAGCCTCCCCCCGGACAGACAAGAGACCCAGTACTTC.

J is TRBJ2-5 and V is TRBV20-1; a weak D match, TRBD1 (5 bases). Germline V gene data show CDR1 as DFQATT and CDR2 as SNEGSKA (reference sequence). V was trimmed by 6 bases and J by 8 bases, leaving 13 bases between them. The length of the CDR3 is 11 residues. CDR3 sequence (DNA): TGCAGTGCGCCCCTTGGACAAACCCAGTACTTC. Translation gives CSAPLGQTQYF.

The chain joins TRBV27 to TRBJ2-1; 9 nucleotides match TRBD2. Trimming removed 4 bases from V and 4 bases from J; junction bases left unmatched: 14. CDR1 MNHEY and CDR2 SMNVEV come from the germline V gene (reference sequence). CDR3 size: 18 residues. CDR3: CASSSYEKTSGKYNEQFF. The CDR3, as DNA: TGTGCCAGCAGTTCCTACGAAAAGACTAGCGGAAAGTACAATGAGCAGTTCTTC.